These 27 T cell receptor beta chains came from one sample sequenced in a study of spatial heterogeneity in lung cancer. Time point of the sample: blood at routine non-recurrence follow-up after resection. Unsorted tumor, nontumor lung tissue or cryopreserved PBMC supplied the whole RNA. MiXCR, applied by TCRdb to the 5' RACE reads, yields one record per CDR3 protein. The sample has 51,000 or so distinct CDR3 sequences; 7.4% are singletons. Specimen: PBMCs, collected at follow-up. The receptor source for this set is a female donor with early-stage non-small cell lung cancer.

This clonotype was observed a handful of times. V gene TRBV29-1 combines with J gene TRBJ2-4, with D possibly matching TRBD2 (5 bases). V lost 7 bases and J 0 bases, leaving 7 bases between the germline ends. The CDR3 contains 12 residues. Looked up from germline, CDR1 is SQVTM and CDR2 is ANQGSEA. The CDR3, as DNA: TGCAGCGGAGGGATAGCCAAAAACATTCAGTACTTC. This gives the protein CSGGIAKNIQYF.

This clonotype was observed many times. The J gene is TRBJ2-7, the V gene TRBV2; 8 bases agree with TRBD2. The CDR3 contains 15 residues. Trimming removed 6 bases from V and 1 base from J; junction bases left unmatched: 8. The germline V gene has CDR1 SNHLY and CDR2 FYNNEI. This CDR3 is CASSRAGGGSYEQYF. The CDR3 bases are TGTGCCAGCAGCAGGGCGGGGGGCGGATCCTACGAGCAGTACTTC. Looking up the rest from reference TRBV2 and TRBJ2-7 gives the full variable domain: EPEVTQTPSHQVTQMGQEVILRCVPISNHLYFYWYRQILGQKVEFLVSFYNNEISEKSEIFDDQFSVERPDGSNFTLKIRSTKLEDSAMYFCASSRAGGGSYEQYFGPGTRLTVT.

This clonotype turned up a few times. The chain is built from TRBV14 and TRBJ2-7; 7 nucleotides agree with TRBD1. After removal of 5 bases from V and 0 bases from J, the junction contained 4 bases not matched to a gene. This CDR3 is built from 14 residues. The germline gives CDR1 SGHDN, CDR2 FVKESK. Here the CDR3 reads CASSTQGPSYEQYF. CDR3 nucleotides: TGTGCCAGCAGCACACAGGGGCCCTCCTACGAGCAGTACTTC. Filled out from reference TRBV14 and TRBJ2-7, the complete variable domain reads EAGVTQFPSHSVIEKGQTVTLRCDPISGHDNLYWYRRVMGKEIKFLLHFVKESKQDESGMPNNRFLAERTGGTYSTLKVQPAELEDSGVYFCASSTQGPSYEQYFGPGTRLTVT.

In its sample, this clonotype is medium-sized. This chain uses TRBV20-1 with TRBJ1-5; weak D call: TRBD1 (5 bases). V was pared by 0 bases and J by 7 bases, with 16 bases between. The germline V gene encodes CDR1 DFQATT and CDR2 SNEGSKA (reference sequence). The CDR3 loop spans 15 amino acids. CDR3 residues: CSARDQGQEYQPQHF. The CDR3 DNA follows: TGCAGTGCTAGAGATCAAGGACAAGAATACCAGCCCCAGCATTTT.

The V and J genes are TRBV29-1 and TRBJ1-2; TRBD1 matches 10 bases. V was pared by 4 bases and J by 7 bases, with 6 bases of the junction left unmatched. This CDR3 spans 13 amino acids. Per germline, CDR1 SQVTM and CDR2 ANQGSEA. In DNA, the CDR3 is TGCAGCGTTGCCACGACAGGGGGCCTTGGCTACACCTTC. This translates into CSVATTGGLGYTF.

This clonotype has at least ten counts. The chain employs TRBV5-1 and TRBJ2-7, with TRBD1 as a possible D gene (6 bases). CDR1 and CDR2 from the germline V gene are SGHRS and YFSETQ. V was trimmed by 4 bases and J by 2 bases, leaving 13 bases between them. This CDR3 has 14 amino acids. The CDR3 here is CASSVQGTTYEQYF. The CDR3 DNA is TGCGCCAGCAGCGTCCAGGGGACAACCTACGAGCAGTACTTC.

The rearrangement links TRBV2 to TRBJ2-5; no definite D call. The germline V gene encodes CDR1 SNHLY and CDR2 FYNNEI. The CDR3 has 14 residues. V lost 8 bases to trimming and J lost 8 bases, with 21 bases between them. CDR3 nucleotide sequence: TGTGCCAGCCTTAGGACCGTATCCCAAGGAACCCAGTACTTC. Translated, it gives CASLRTVSQGTQYF.

Ten or more counts support this clonotype. The chain uses TRBV7-2 and TRBJ2-5; 13 bases are shared with TRBD2. V lost 3 bases, J lost 2 bases, and 3 bases stayed unmatched. The CDR3 sequence is 16 residues long. Germline CDR1 is SGHTA and CDR2 is FQGNSA. DNA of the CDR3: TGTGCCAGCAGCTTGGGGGGACTAGCGGGGCAAGAGACCCAGTACTTC. Encoded protein: CASSLGGLAGQETQYF.

V usage is TRBV6-1 and J usage is TRBJ1-6; perhaps TRBD1 as D (5 bases). CDR1 is MNHNS and CDR2 is SASEGT in the germline V gene. This CDR3 comprises 16 residues. V lost 3 bases and J lost 7, with 16 bases in between. The CDR3 DNA reads as TGTGCCAGCAGTGATAATCGACAGACGCCAAATTCACCCCTCCACTTT. Amino acids: CASSDNRQTPNSPLHF.

This clonotype has a count of ten or more. The chain employs TRBV6-2 or TRBV6-3 and TRBJ2-5; D is perhaps TRBD2 (5 bases). The V gene lost 5 bases and the J gene lost 4 bases, with 17 bases spanning the gap. From germline, CDR1 is MNHEY and CDR2 SVGEGT. The CDR3 has 15 amino acids. This CDR3 reads CASSLIRERAETQYF. The DNA of the CDR3 is TGTGCCAGCAGTCTAATCCGGGAAAGAGCAGAGACCCAGTACTTC.

The chain combines TRBV13 with TRBJ2-3, with TRBD1 identical over 9 bases. The germline gives CDR1 PRHDT, CDR2 FYEKMQ (reference sequence). Trimming at V came to 5 bases and at J to 5 bases, leaving 5 bases not matched to a gene. The CDR3 extends over 14 amino acids. CDR3 amino acids: CASSPQGAGDTQYF. CDR3 nucleotides: TGTGCCAGCAGCCCACAGGGGGCAGGAGATACGCAGTATTTT. Complete variable domain (other parts from reference TRBV13 and TRBJ2-3): AAGVIQSPRHLIKEKRETATLKCYPIPRHDTVYWYQQGPGQDPQFLISFYEKMQSDKGSIPDRFSAQQFSDYHSELNMSSLELGDSALYFCASSPQGAGDTQYFGPGTRLTVL.

V gene TRBV20-1 combines with J gene TRBJ2-1, with D unclear. The germline V gene has CDR1 DFQATT and CDR2 SNEGSKA (reference sequence). The V end lost 5 bases, the J end lost 0 bases, and 8 bases lay between the germline ends. This CDR3 has 13 residues. The DNA for the CDR3 is TGCAGTGCTTTAGGTAGCTCCTACAATGAGCAGTTCTTC. Translated: CSALGSSYNEQFF.

This clonotype was counted once. The rearrangement uses TRBV10-3 and TRBJ1-1, with D tentatively TRBD1 (5 bases). This CDR3 region has 13 residues. Germline CDR1 and CDR2: ENHRY and SYGVKD. Trimming shortened V by 4 bases and J by 4 bases, and 10 bases separated the two germline ends. CDR3 sequence: CAISAGEGTEAFF. In DNA form, the CDR3 reads TGTGCCATCAGTGCGGGGGAGGGCACTGAAGCTTTCTTT.

The sample holds a few counts of this clonotype. The chain uses TRBV30 and TRBJ1-1, with D possibly being TRBD1 (6 bases). Trimming took 6 bases from V and 2 from J, leaving 13 bases between them. CDR3 length: 13 amino acids. The germline CDR1 and CDR2 sequences are GTSNPN and SVGIG (reference sequence). DNA for the CDR3: TGTGCCTGTGCGGGGGGGCGAAACACTGAAGCTTTCTTT. It codes for CACAGGRNTEAFF.

This clonotype was recorded a few times. The V call is TRBV7-2, the J call TRBJ2-5; 8 nucleotides line up with TRBD2. The ends lost 3 bases at V and 3 bases at J; junction bases unmatched: 12. The germline gives CDR1 SGHTA, CDR2 FQGNSA. CDR3 length equals 17 residues. The CDR3 DNA sequence: TGTGCCAGCAGCTTCGTAGCGGGGAGTAATATTAAAGAGACCCAGTACTTC. Translated: CASSFVAGSNIKETQYF.

The J gene is TRBJ2-3, the V gene TRBV5-1; D not resolved. V gave up 1 base and J gave up 4 bases, with 4 bases separating them. Germline lookup yields CDR1 SGHRS and CDR2 YFSETQ. CDR3 length equals 12 residues. CDR3 sequence reads: CASSLFSDTQYF. The CDR3 DNA is TGCGCCAGCAGCTTGTTCTCAGATACGCAGTATTTT. Using reference TRBV5-1 and TRBJ2-3 for the parts outside the CDR3, the full variable domain is KAGVTQTPRYLIKTRGQQVTLSCSPISGHRSVSWYQQTPGQGLQFLFEYFSETQRNKGNFPGRFSGRQFSNSRSEMNVSTLELGDSALYLCASSLFSDTQYFGPGTRLTVL.

There are many counts of this clonotype. This chain uses TRBV4-1 with TRBJ1-2; D not certain. Germline V gives CDR1 MGHRA, CDR2 YSYEKL. The germline V and J ends were trimmed by 2 bases and 4 bases, with 20 bases remaining between them. This CDR3 has 17 residues. CDR3 bases: TGCGCCAGCAGCCAACGGGGTACAGTGATACAGAGCTATGGCTACACCTTC. Translation: CASSQRGTVIQSYGYTF.

The J gene is TRBJ2-1, the V gene TRBV11-2; either TRBD1 or TRBD2 may supply D (6 bases each). V lost 4 bases and J 7 bases, leaving 26 bases between the germline ends. CDR1 is SGHAT, CDR2 FQNNGV, per germline. The length of the CDR3 is 18 residues. CDR3 protein: CASSSPLSGQFAGNEQFF. CDR3 sequence (DNA): TGTGCCAGCAGCTCTCCACTATCTGGACAGTTTGCGGGGAATGAGCAGTTCTTC.

The chain uses TRBV30 and TRBJ1-1; D perhaps matches TRBD1 (5 bases). CDR1 is GTSNPN and CDR2 is SVGIG in the germline V gene (reference sequence). The V end was cut by 5 bases, the J end by 4 bases, with 11 bases between. This CDR3 comprises 12 residues. The CDR3: CAWSRGGTEAFF. The CDR3 region has the DNA TGTGCCTGGTCTCGGGGCGGCACTGAAGCTTTCTTT.

This clonotype was recorded many times. This chain links TRBV11-2 with TRBJ1-2; D remains unclear. The CDR3 contains 12 residues. Per the germline V gene, CDR1 is SGHAT and CDR2 is FQNNGV. Trimming pared 5 bases from V and 4 bases from J, leaving 8 bases between. The CDR3 nucleotides read TGTGCCAGCAGCCGAGGCGCCTATGGCTACACCTTC. Its translation: CASSRGAYGYTF. Combining the CDR3 with reference TRBV11-2 and TRBJ1-2 gives the whole variable domain EAGVAQSPRYKIIEKRQSVAFWCNPISGHATLYWYQQILGQGPKLLIQFQNNGVVDDSQLPKDRFSAERLKGVDSTLKIQPAKLEDSAVYLCASSRGAYGYTFGSGTRLTVV.

This clonotype was detected many times. The chain couples TRBV12-3 or TRBV12-4 to TRBJ1-2, with 7 bases matching TRBD1. The V gene end was trimmed by 6 bases and the J gene end by 4 bases; junction bases not matched to a gene: 8. The CDR3 contains 14 residues. The CDR3 nucleotides read TGTGCCAGCAGGCTAGGACAGGCTCTCTATGGCTACACCTTC. It encodes CASRLGQALYGYTF.

CDR3: CSAPGLVKNIQYF. In DNA, the CDR3 is TGCAGTGCTCCGGGACTAGTCAAAAACATTCAGTACTTC. J is TRBJ2-4 and V is TRBV20-1, with 8 bases matching TRBD2. V was pared by 5 bases and J by 3 bases, with 3 bases of the junction left unmatched. This CDR3 spans 13 amino acids. CDR1 and CDR2 from the germline V gene are DFQATT and SNEGSKA (reference sequence).

The rearrangement links TRBV5-1 to TRBJ1-1; tentative D call: TRBD1 (6 bases). Per germline, CDR1 SGHRS and CDR2 YFSETQ. V lost 3 bases to trimming and J lost 5 bases, with 14 bases between them. The CDR3 runs to 14 residues. The CDR3 region is CASSSGGQVTEAFF. The CDR3 DNA reads as TGCGCCAGCAGCTCTGGGGGCCAGGTAACTGAAGCTTTCTTT.

This clonotype has a count of ten or more. The V gene is TRBV20-1, the J gene TRBJ1-2, with 7 bases identical to TRBD1. V was clipped by 5 bases and J by 4 bases; unmatched bases: 10. The germline CDR1 and CDR2 sequences are DFQATT and SNEGSKA (reference sequence). The CDR3 sequence is 14 residues long. The CDR3 bases are TGCAGTGCTGCATCGGGACAGTCTAGCTATGGCTACACCTTC. Protein product: CSAASGQSSYGYTF.

The genes are TRBV11-3 and TRBJ1-5; 7 nucleotides agree with TRBD1. Germline-derived CDR1 and CDR2 are SGHNT and YENEEA. The CDR3 runs to 15 residues. J lost 1 base, V lost 5 bases, and 5 bases had no gene match. DNA of the CDR3: TGTGCCAGCAGCCCACAGGGGCGCAGCAATCAGCCCCAGCATTTT. Translated: CASSPQGRSNQPQHF.

The chain carries TRBV5-1 and TRBJ2-1, with 12 bases that match TRBD2. CDR3 length equals 15 residues. The germline gives CDR1 SGHRS, CDR2 YFSETQ. With V trimmed by 4 bases and J by 5 bases, 4 bases remained unmatched. The DNA of the CDR3 is TGCGCCAGCAGCCCTCTAGCGGGAGGGGACAATGAGCAGTTCTTC. It specifies CASSPLAGGDNEQFF. Full variable domain (outside the CDR3, taken from reference TRBV5-1 and TRBJ2-1): KAGVTQTPRYLIKTRGQQVTLSCSPISGHRSVSWYQQTPGQGLQFLFEYFSETQRNKGNFPGRFSGRQFSNSRSEMNVSTLELGDSALYLCASSPLAGGDNEQFFGPGTRLTVL.

This clonotype was seen a few times. The chain is built from TRBV6-5 and TRBJ2-7; tentative D call: TRBD2 (5 bases). Germline V gene lookup returns CDR1 MNHEY and CDR2 SVGAGI. V lost 7 bases and J 5 bases, leaving 18 bases between the germline ends. This CDR3 is 14 amino acids long. The CDR3, as DNA: TGTGCCAGCAAGAAGTCCTTCACCGGGAACGAGCAGTACTTC. Translation: CASKKSFTGNEQYF.